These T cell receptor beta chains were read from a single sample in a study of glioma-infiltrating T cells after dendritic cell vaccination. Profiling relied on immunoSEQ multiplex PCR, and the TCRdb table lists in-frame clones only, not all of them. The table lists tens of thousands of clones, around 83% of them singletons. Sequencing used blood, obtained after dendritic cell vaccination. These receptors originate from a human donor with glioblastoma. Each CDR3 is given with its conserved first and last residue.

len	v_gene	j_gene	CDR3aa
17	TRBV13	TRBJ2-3	CASSRGLGSGSADTQYF
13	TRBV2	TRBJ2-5	CASSEGQQETQYF
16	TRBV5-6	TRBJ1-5	CASSWGGGITNQPQHF
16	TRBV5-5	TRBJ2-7	CASSPTAGQVPYEQYF
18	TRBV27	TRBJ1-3	CASSSFRGQSISGNTIYF
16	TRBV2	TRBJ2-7	CASTPILAGVPYEQYF
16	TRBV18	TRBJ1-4	CASSPGTSSTNEKLFF
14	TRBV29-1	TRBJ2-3	CSVGTGFSTDTQYF
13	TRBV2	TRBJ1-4	CASTVGLNEKLFF
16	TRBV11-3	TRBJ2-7	CASSPVGFGGGVEQYF
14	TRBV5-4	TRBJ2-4	CASSPGTAKNIQYF
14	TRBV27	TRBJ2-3	CASRAGQTGDTQYF
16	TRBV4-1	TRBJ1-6	CASSQWGTGGSSPLHF
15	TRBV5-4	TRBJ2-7	CASSLGTSGTYEQYF
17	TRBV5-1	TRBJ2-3	CASSFSPSGGAADTQYF
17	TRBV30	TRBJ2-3	CAWSVVGGGPPRYTQYF
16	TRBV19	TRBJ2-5	CASSIGASGHQETQYF
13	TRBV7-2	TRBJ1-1	CASSAGQGPEAFF
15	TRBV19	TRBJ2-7	CASSIGGSNSYEQYF
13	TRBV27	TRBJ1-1	CASSSTANTEAFF